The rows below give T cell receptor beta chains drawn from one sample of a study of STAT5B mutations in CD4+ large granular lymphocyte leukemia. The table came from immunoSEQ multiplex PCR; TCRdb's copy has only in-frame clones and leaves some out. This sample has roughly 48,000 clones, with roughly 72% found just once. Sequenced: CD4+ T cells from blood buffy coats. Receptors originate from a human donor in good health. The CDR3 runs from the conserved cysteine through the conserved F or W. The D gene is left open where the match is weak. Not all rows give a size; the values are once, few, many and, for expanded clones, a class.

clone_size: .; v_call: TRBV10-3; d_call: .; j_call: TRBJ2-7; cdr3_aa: CAISEQGGDEQYF; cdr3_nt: TGTGCCATCAGTGAGCAGGGCGGAGACGAGCAGTACTTC
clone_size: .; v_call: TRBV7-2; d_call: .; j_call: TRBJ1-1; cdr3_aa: CASRVNMNTEAFF; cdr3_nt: TGTGCCAGCAGGGTCAATATGAACACTGAAGCTTTCTTT
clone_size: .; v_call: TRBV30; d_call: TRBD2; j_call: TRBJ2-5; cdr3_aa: CAWSVPGLAEETQYF; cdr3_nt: TGTGCCTGGAGTGTACCAGGACTAGCGGAAGAGACCCAGTACTTC
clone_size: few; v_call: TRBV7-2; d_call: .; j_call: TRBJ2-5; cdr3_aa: CASSPRQGGETQYF; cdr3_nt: TGTGCCAGCAGCCCCCGACAGGGAGGGGAGACCCAGTACTTC
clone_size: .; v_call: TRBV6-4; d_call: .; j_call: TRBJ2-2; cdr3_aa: CASRMEQTAGELFF; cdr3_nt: TGTGCCAGCCGAATGGAACAGACGGCCGGGGAGCTGTTTTTT
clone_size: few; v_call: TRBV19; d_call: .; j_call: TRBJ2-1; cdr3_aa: CASSFRDNEQFF; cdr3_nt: TGTGCCAGTAGTTTCCGGGACAATGAGCAGTTCTTC
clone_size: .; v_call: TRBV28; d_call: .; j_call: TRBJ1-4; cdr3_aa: CASSFWEGLGEKLFF; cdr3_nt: TGTGCCAGCAGTTTCTGGGAGGGGCTCGGTGAAAAACTGTTTTTT
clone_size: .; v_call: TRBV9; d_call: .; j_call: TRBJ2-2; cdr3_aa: CASSVAGAAGTGELFF; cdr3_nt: TGTGCCAGCAGCGTAGCAGGGGCCGCGGGAACCGGGGAGCTGTTTTTT
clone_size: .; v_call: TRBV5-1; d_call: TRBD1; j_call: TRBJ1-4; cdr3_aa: CASSESTGETNEKLFF; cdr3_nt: TGCGCCAGCAGCGAGTCAACAGGGGAAACTAATGAAAAACTGTTTTTT
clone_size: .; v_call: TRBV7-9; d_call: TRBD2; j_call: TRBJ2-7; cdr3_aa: CASSFEGGGAYEQYF; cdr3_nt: TGTGCCAGCAGCTTCGAGGGCGGGGGGGCCTACGAGCAGTACTTC
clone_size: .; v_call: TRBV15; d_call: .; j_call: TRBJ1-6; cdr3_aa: CATSRDNAGAGSPLHF; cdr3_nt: TGTGCCACCAGCAGAGATAACGCAGGGGCCGGTTCACCCCTCCACTTT
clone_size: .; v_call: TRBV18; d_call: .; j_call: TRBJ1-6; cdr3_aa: CASSLEGNSPLHF; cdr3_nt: TGTGCCAGCTCCCTTGAGGGAAATTCACCCCTCCACTTT
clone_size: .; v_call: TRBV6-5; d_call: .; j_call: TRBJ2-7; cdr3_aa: CASSSSPYEQYF; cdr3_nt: TGTGCCAGCAGTTCGAGTCCCTACGAGCAGTACTTC
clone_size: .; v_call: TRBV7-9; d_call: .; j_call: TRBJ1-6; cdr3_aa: CASSSGASSYNSPLHF; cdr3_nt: TGTGCCAGCAGCTCAGGGGCGAGCTCCTATAATTCACCCCTCCACTTT
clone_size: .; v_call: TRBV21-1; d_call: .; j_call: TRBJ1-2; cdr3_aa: CASSNLPGALSDYGYTF; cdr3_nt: TGTGCCAGCAGCAACCTCCCCGGGGCCCTAAGTGACTATGGCTACACCTTC
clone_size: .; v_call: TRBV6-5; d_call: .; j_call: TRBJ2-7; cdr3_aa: CASRRGRDYEQYF; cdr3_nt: TGTGCCAGCAGACGCGGGCGAGATTACGAGCAGTACTTC
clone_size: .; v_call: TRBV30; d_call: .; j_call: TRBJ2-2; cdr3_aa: CAWNQGFTGELFF; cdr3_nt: TGTGCCTGGAATCAGGGGTTTACCGGGGAGCTGTTTTTT